This T cell receptor beta chain was observed in a study of blood T cell repertoires in COVID-19. Repertoires were generated with immunoSEQ multiplex PCR, while TCRdb's copy carries only in-frame clones and drops some. Of approximately 300,000 clones in the sample, 80% to 95% were seen once. This CDR3 spans 13 amino acids. Germline values: CDR1 SGHTA, CDR2 FQGTGA. V dropped 3 bases and J dropped 3; count of bases not matched to a gene: 1. This TCR derives from a woman in her twenties or thirties with COVID-19, enrolled during active disease. Material: peripheral blood. This rearrangement joins TRBV7-3 to TRBJ2-5; 7 bases are shared with TRBD2. This chain's CDR3 is CASSFAGEETQYF. The DNA for the CDR3 is TGTGCCAGCAGCTTCGCGGGAGAAGAGACCCAGTACTTC.